This TCR beta chain was observed in a study of T cells in Graves' hyperthyroidism and ophthalmopathy. Amplification yielded TCR beta CDR3 regions, with RNA transcripts as the source. First-round RT-PCR with HTBI primers amplified the TCR CDR3 region. MiXCR was run by TCRdb on the multiplex PCR reads, yielding one entry per CDR3 protein. The sample shows roughly 250,000 distinct CDR3 sequences, approximately 21% of them seen only once. Germline V lookup: CDR1 DFQATT, CDR2 SNEGSKA (reference sequence). The CDR3 runs to 16 residues. Germline trimming cut 5 bases from V and 7 bases from J; bases unmatched to any gene: 15.

Sequenced: blood. The genes are TRBV20-1 and TRBJ2-1; 9 nucleotides line up with TRBD2. The clonotype comes from a man younger than 40 with Graves' ophthalmopathy. The CDR3 region is CSAPGVAGGPQNEQFF. As DNA, the CDR3 is TGCAGTGCTCCTGGGGTGGCGGGAGGGCCTCAGAATGAGCAGTTCTTC.